The rows below give T cell receptor beta chains drawn from one sample of a study of blood T cell repertoires in COVID-19. Using immunoSEQ multiplex PCR, the repertoire was profiled, and TCRdb retains in-frame clones only, with some absent. The data contain some 300,000 clones, approximately 90% of them singletons. Specimen: peripheral blood. The receptors originated from a woman aged 45-59 years with COVID-19, enrolled during active disease. Each CDR3 is given with its conserved first and last residue. Fields, in order: D gene, V gene, clone size, J gene, CDR3 DNA, CDR3 protein. A D gene is named only where the DNA matches it firmly. Only part of the rows carry a size: once, few, many, or a class if the clone is expanded.

-	TRBV11-3	-	TRBJ1-1	TGTGCCAGCAGCTTTAAGGGGGACGCCACTGAAGCTTTCTTT	CASSFKGDATEAFF
-	TRBV29-1	-	TRBJ2-7	TGCAGCGTTGGGAGGGGGGGGAGTTCATACGAGCAGTACTTC	CSVGRGGSSYEQYF
TRBD1	TRBV6-5	-	TRBJ1-6	TGTGCCAGCAGTCGGGACAGGAGGGAAAATTCACCCCTCCACTTT	CASSRDRRENSPLHF
TRBD1	TRBV6-5	-	TRBJ1-2	TGTGCCAGCAGTTCGAGGGACAGGGGCTATGGCTACACCTTC	CASSSRDRGYGYTF
TRBD1	TRBV5-1	-	TRBJ2-1	TGCGCCAGCAGCTTTTCGGGACAGAACTACAATGAGCAGTTCTTC	CASSFSGQNYNEQFF
-	TRBV7-2	few	TRBJ2-7	TGTGCCAGCAGCTCAGGATGGCTCTACGAGCAGTACTTC	CASSSGWLYEQYF
-	TRBV7-9	few	TRBJ1-2	TGTGCCAGCAGCTTAGCCAGGGTGGACAGCTATGGCTACACCTTC	CASSLARVDSYGYTF
TRBD1	TRBV19	-	TRBJ1-6	TGTGCCAGTAGTATGAAGACAGGGGAAACCTATAATTCACCCCTCCACTTT	CASSMKTGETYNSPLHF
-	TRBV5-6	once	TRBJ1-2	TGTGCCAGCAGCTTGACTGGTCCTAACTATGGCTACACCTTC	CASSLTGPNYGYTF
TRBD1	TRBV5-4	-	TRBJ2-7	TGTGCCAGCAGCTCCGCCGGGACAGGAGATTACGAGCAGTACTTC	CASSSAGTGDYEQYF
TRBD1	TRBV27	-	TRBJ1-5	TGTGCCAGCCAAGAAAGACAGGGGATCGATCAGCCCCAGCATTTT	CASQERQGIDQPQHF
TRBD2	TRBV11-1	-	TRBJ2-3	TGTGCCAGCAGCCCAAGACTAGCGGGACGCACAGATACGCAGTATTTT	CASSPRLAGRTDTQYF
-	TRBV20-1	-	TRBJ2-7	TGCAGTGCTAGTGGCGTGATCCCCTACGAGCAGTACTTC	CSASGVIPYEQYF
TRBD1	TRBV27	-	TRBJ1-1	TGTGCCAGCAGGACAGGGAGTTATGGTGAAGCTTTCTTT	CASRTGSYGEAFF
-	TRBV5-6	-	TRBJ2-1	TGTGCCAGCAGCTTGGAGATGAGCTCCTACAATGAGCAGTTCTTC	CASSLEMSSYNEQFF
TRBD1	TRBV11-3	-	TRBJ1-3	TGTGCCAGCAGCTTTCGGACAGGGGCCATATATTTT	CASSFRTGAIYF
-	TRBV2	-	TRBJ1-1	TGTGCCAGCAGTCATTTTGTGGCGGACACTGAAGCTTTCTTT	CASSHFVADTEAFF
-	TRBV29-1	-	TRBJ2-2	TGCAGCGCCCTCCTAGCGAACGGGGAGCTGTTTTTT	CSALLANGELFF
TRBD1	TRBV6-1	-	TRBJ1-1	TGTGCCAGCAGTGATGACAGGGGGATCTTGGGCACTGAAGCTTTCTTT	CASSDDRGILGTEAFF
-	TRBV5-4	-	TRBJ2-3	TGTGCCAGCAGCCCTCGACGGGGTTTAACAGATACGCAGTATTTT	CASSPRRGLTDTQYF
TRBD1	TRBV6-2/TRBV6-3	-	TRBJ1-6	TGTGCCAGCAGTTCGTTCGCTGGACAGGGAAGTTATAATTCACCCCTCCACTTT	CASSSFAGQGSYNSPLHF
TRBD1	TRBV29-1	-	TRBJ1-1	TGCAGCGTTACGGGACAGGGGATTGAAGCTTTCTTT	CSVTGQGIEAFF
-	TRBV11-3	once	TRBJ1-3	TGTGCCAGCAGCTTAGGGCCCGTTAACTCTGGAAACACCATATATTTT	CASSLGPVNSGNTIYF
TRBD1	TRBV6-2/TRBV6-3	-	TRBJ1-2	TGTGCCAGCAGCTTGACAGGGAACTATGGCTACACCTTC	CASSLTGNYGYTF
-	TRBV11-2	-	TRBJ1-2	TGTGCCAGCAGCCCCGGTGGGGGGGCTTTTAACTATGGCTACACCTTC	CASSPGGGAFNYGYTF
TRBD1	TRBV18	-	TRBJ2-3	TGTGCCAGCTCAGGACAGGGTGGACGCGCAGATACGCAGTATTTT	CASSGQGGRADTQYF
-	TRBV6-6	-	TRBJ2-7	TGTGCCAGCAGTTACAGGGGTCCGCCCTACGAGCAGTACTTC	CASSYRGPPYEQYF
-	TRBV30	-	TRBJ2-5	TGTGCCTGGAGCGTTAAGGGGGGGGCAGAGACCCAGTACTTC	CAWSVKGGAETQYF
-	TRBV6-5	-	TRBJ2-5	TGTGCCAGCAGTTTCACAGTGAGAGAGACCCAGTACTTC	CASSFTVRETQYF
-	TRBV7-2	-	TRBJ2-2	TGTGCCAGCAGCTTAGAGCCGCCGCTCACCGGGGAGCTGTTTTTT	CASSLEPPLTGELFF
-	TRBV6-5	-	TRBJ1-6	TGTGCCAGCAGTTATAGGCGGAGCTCCTATAATTCACCCCTCCACTTT	CASSYRRSSYNSPLHF
-	TRBV7-8	-	TRBJ2-7	TGTGCCAGCAGCTTACTCTCTCGGGGGGAGCAGTACTTC	CASSLLSRGEQYF
TRBD2	TRBV14	-	TRBJ2-7	TGTGCCAGCAGCCAAGCTAGCGGGAGGGTTTGGAGAACCTACGAGCAGTACTTC	CASSQASGRVWRTYEQYF
TRBD1	TRBV4-1	-	TRBJ2-1	TGCGCCAGCAGCTACGACAGGGAAAAAAACTACAATGAGCAGTTCTTC	CASSYDREKNYNEQFF
TRBD2	TRBV24-1	once	TRBJ2-1	TGTGCCACCAGTGATCCCGGGACTAGCGGGGGGGCCTACAATGAGCAGTTCTTC	CATSDPGTSGGAYNEQFF
-	TRBV30	-	TRBJ2-1	TGTGCCTGGAGTGCTAGTTCTTTTTACAATGAGCAGTTCTTC	CAWSASSFYNEQFF
-	TRBV11-3	-	TRBJ2-3	TGTGCCAGCAGCTTAGAGGCTCCACCGGGCCAGCCAATAGCTCGGACTAACACAGATACGCAGTATTTT	CASSLEAPPGQPIARTNTDTQYF
TRBD2	TRBV5-4	-	TRBJ2-1	TGTGCCAGCAGCGGGACTAGCGGGAGACCGAAGTTCTTC	CASSGTSGRPKFF
TRBD2	TRBV7-9	-	TRBJ2-3	TGTGCCAGCAGTGAGCGGGAGGGCGCAGATACGCAGTATTTT	CASSEREGADTQYF
-	TRBV19	-	TRBJ1-4	TGTGCCAGTAGTATAGGGGGCAGCCACCGGGAAAAACTGTTTTTT	CASSIGGSHREKLFF
TRBD1	TRBV18	-	TRBJ2-2	TGTGCCAGCTCACCATGGGGGACAGGGCCCCTCAGTCCCGGGGAGCTGTTTTTT	CASSPWGTGPLSPGELFF
-	TRBV2	-	TRBJ1-4	TGTGCCAGCAGAACCACAGGGTCTCCAGGGGAAAAACTGTTTTTT	CASRTTGSPGEKLFF
-	TRBV3-1/TRBV3-2	-	TRBJ2-7	TGTGCCAGCAGCCATTCTCCCGGTTCCTCCTACGAGCAGTACTTC	CASSHSPGSSYEQYF
TRBD2	TRBV30	once	TRBJ2-1	TGTGCCTGGAGACGGGCCGGGGGGAGGAATGAGCAGTTCTTC	CAWRRAGGRNEQFF
-	TRBV27	-	TRBJ2-7	TGTGCCAGCACAAGGAATTCAAAGGGGCGAAGCTCCTACGAGCAGTACTTC	CASTRNSKGRSSYEQYF